The present T cell receptor beta chain was sequenced within a study of cytomegalovirus exposure and HLA in healthy donors. Study-wide findings and caveats: When analyzed later, the rates of TCR association showed variation by HLA locus, with DRB1 the most and HLA-C the fewest. Later analysis identified around 15,000 TCR beta sequences associated with HLA alleles, using a false discovery rate threshold of 0.05. Accurate predictions that matched the HLA-A and HLA-B alleles of most subjects were reportedly made from TCR beta sequences.

Researchers ran the PCR with 60 Vbeta and 13 Jbeta primers. TCRdb's table, derived via immunoSEQ multiplex PCR, lists solely in-frame clones and lacks some. The profile shows around 150,000 clones, around three quarters of them singletons. The germline V and J ends were trimmed by 5 bases and 5 bases, with 15 bases remaining between them. The V gene's germline CDR1 is SGHTA and CDR2 FQGTGA. This CDR3 is 14 amino acids long. Nominal health characterized the donors when sampled, though unrecorded immune exposures were likely. As regards this clone: The antigen is unknown.

The TCR was taken from a man aged 40-50 years in good health and CMV-seropositive. The chain links TRBV7-3 to TRBJ2-5; possibly TRBD1 for D (6 bases). The sample comprised PBMCs. The CDR3 spells CASSPLGAGETQYF. CDR3 in DNA: TGTGCCAGCAGCCCCCTGGGGGCCGGGGAGACCCAGTACTTC.